Reported below is one T cell receptor beta chain. Its antigen is not known. Clones were read by immunoSEQ multiplex PCR, and TCRdb kept only the in-frame ones, dropping some. The sample has some 97,000 clones, 94% seen once. This sample stems from a study of siplizumab effects on memory and regulatory T cells. Germline CDR1 reads GTSNPN; CDR2 reads SVGIG (reference sequence). Trimming stripped 4 bases from V and 0 bases from J, with 10 bases between. The CDR3 spans 14 residues. The study, taken as a whole, reports: Unstimulated subsets accounted for the mapping of only a minor share of the clones that were alloreactive.

The chain joins TRBV30 to TRBJ1-3; D is unresolved. The receptor's source is a human donor in good health. Sequencing used non-Treg CD4+ T cells sorted from blood. In DNA, the CDR3 is TGTGCCTGGAACGGACCGAGCTCTGGAAACACCATATATTTT. This encodes CAWNGPSSGNTIYF. Full variable domain (rest looked up from reference TRBV30 and TRBJ1-3): SQTIHQWPATLVQPVGSPLSLECTVEGTSNPNLYWYRQAAGRGLQLLFYSVGIGQISSEVPQNLSASRPQDRQFILSSKKLLLSDSGFYLCAWNGPSSGNTIYFGEGSWLTVV.